The 29 T cell receptor beta chains in this list originate from one sample, sequenced in a study of blood T cell repertoires in COVID-19. TCRdb's table, derived via immunoSEQ multiplex PCR, lists solely in-frame clones and lacks some. This table holds around 150,000 clones, 80% to 90% found once. Sequencing used PBMCs or T cells enriched from blood (not recorded which). These receptors were taken from a woman aged 45-65 years with acute COVID-19.

The V gene is TRBV24-1, the J gene TRBJ2-2; 7 bases are a match to TRBD2. The CDR3 sequence is 16 residues long. Germline V CDR1 and CDR2: KGHDR, SFDVKD. Trimming at V came to 5 bases and at J to 5 bases, leaving 10 bases not matched to a gene. The CDR3 spells CATSGGAGAVTGELFF. The CDR3, as DNA: TGTGCCACCAGTGGGGGCGCGGGAGCGGTAACCGGGGAGCTGTTTTTT.

CDR3: CASSLETGYSYEQYF. The DNA for the CDR3 is TGTGCCAGCAGCTTAGAGACAGGCTACTCCTACGAGCAGTACTTC. The gene calls are TRBV7-6 and TRBJ2-7; D possibly corresponds to TRBD1 (6 bases). V lost 1 base, J lost 0 bases, and 10 bases lay in between. This CDR3 comprises 15 residues. Per germline, CDR1 SGHVS and CDR2 FNYEAQ.

This chain connects TRBV11-3 to TRBJ1-6; 10 positions match TRBD1. Germline V CDR1 and CDR2: SGHNT, YENEEA. The J segment lost 12 bases and the V segment lost 1 base, leaving 3 bases of the junction unmatched. The CDR3 is 14 residues long. CDR3 amino acids: CASSLGDRGKPLHF. CDR3 nucleotide sequence: TGTGCCAGCAGCTTAGGGGACAGGGGAAAACCCCTCCACTTT.

The gene calls are TRBV5-1 and TRBJ2-1; TRBD2 matches at 10 bases. V lost 4 bases to trimming and J lost 7 bases; unmatched junction nucleotides: 14. The V gene's germline CDR1 is SGHRS and CDR2 YFSETQ. The CDR3 loop spans 17 amino acids. The CDR3 sequence is CASSGFAAGGPGNEQFF. In DNA form, the CDR3 reads TGCGCCAGCAGCGGTTTCGCAGCGGGAGGGCCGGGAAATGAGCAGTTCTTC.

The chain is built from TRBV6-2 or TRBV6-3 and TRBJ1-2; no firm D call. Germline V gene sequence: CDR1 MNHEY, CDR2 SVGEGT. V lost 7 bases to trimming and J lost 4 bases, with 19 bases between them. This CDR3 has 15 amino acids. The CDR3 sequence is CASTPAGRKPYGYTF. DNA for the CDR3: TGTGCCAGCACCCCAGCCGGTAGAAAACCCTATGGCTACACCTTC.

DNA of the CDR3: TGTGCCACCAGTGACCAGAACACTGAAGCTTTCTTT. Amino acid sequence: CATSDQNTEAFF. This sequence joins TRBV24-1 and TRBJ1-1; D unclear. The CDR3 runs to 12 residues. V was clipped by 4 bases and J by 1 base, with 3 bases between them. CDR1 KGHDR and CDR2 SFDVKD come from the germline V gene.

This chain links TRBV6-1 with TRBJ2-7; maybe TRBD2 (7 bases). The CDR3 totals 16 residues. Germline assignment: CDR1 MNHNS and CDR2 SASEGT. Between the trimmed V and J ends, which lost 0 bases and 6 bases, there was a span of 18 bases. The CDR3 is CASSEAGGLSHGEQYF. CDR3 coding DNA: TGTGCCAGCAGTGAAGCGGGGGGGCTATCCCACGGCGAGCAGTACTTC.

The gene calls are TRBV11-2 and TRBJ2-5, with TRBD1 identical over 7 bases. The germline V gene has CDR1 SGHAT and CDR2 FQNNGV. The CDR3 contains 13 residues. The V segment lost 4 bases and the J segment 7 bases; nucleotides outside the gene matches: 6. Written as DNA, the CDR3 is TGTGCCAGCAGCTCGGGACAGAGCGGGACCCAGTACTTC. This translates into CASSSGQSGTQYF.

The chain carries TRBV7-9 and TRBJ2-1; 11 positions match TRBD2. Looked up from germline, CDR1 is SEHNR and CDR2 is FQNEAQ (reference sequence). The CDR3 is 16 amino acids. Unmatched junction bases numbered 5, after V lost 2 bases and J lost 5 bases. CDR3 sequence: CASSLMTSGTNNEQFF. CDR3 coding DNA: TGTGCCAGCAGCTTAATGACTAGCGGGACAAACAATGAGCAGTTCTTC.

V gene TRBV7-8 combines with J gene TRBJ2-3; TRBD1 matches 7 bases. Trimming removed 2 bases from V and 3 bases from J; junction bases left unmatched: 11. Germline V gives CDR1 SGHVS, CDR2 FQNEAQ. This CDR3 has 17 residues. CDR3 nucleotides: TGTGCCAGCAGCTTAAGAGAAAACAGGGGTGGAACAGATACGCAGTATTTT. It translates to CASSLRENRGGTDTQYF.

CDR3 DNA sequence: TGTGCCAGCAGCTCGCCGGGACAGGGGACAGAGACCCAGTACTTC. Translated, it gives CASSSPGQGTETQYF. The chain is built from TRBV7-6 and TRBJ2-5; 10 nucleotides agree with TRBD1. J gave up 4 bases and V 4 bases, and 6 bases lay outside the gene matches. From germline, CDR1 is SGHVS and CDR2 FNYEAQ. This CDR3 region has 15 residues.

The chain has TRBV14 and TRBJ2-7, with D maybe TRBD2 (7 bases). Deletions cut 4 bases from V and 4 bases from J, with 20 bases between. Germline values: CDR1 SGHDN, CDR2 FVKESK. The CDR3 is made up of 16 amino acids. CDR3 in amino acids: CASSPQGGAGKYEQYF. In nucleotides, the CDR3 is TGTGCCAGCAGCCCCCAAGGGGGAGCGGGGAAATACGAGCAGTACTTC. Full variable domain (rest looked up from reference TRBV14 and TRBJ2-7): EAGVTQFPSHSVIEKGQTVTLRCDPISGHDNLYWYRRVMGKEIKFLLHFVKESKQDESGMPNNRFLAERTGGTYSTLKVQPAELEDSGVYFCASSPQGGAGKYEQYFGPGTRLTVT.

The chain uses TRBV5-1 and TRBJ1-5; D is possibly TRBD1 (5 bases). CDR3 size: 15 residues. Trimming removed 4 bases from V and 1 base from J, with 12 bases in between. Per germline, CDR1 SGHRS and CDR2 YFSETQ. CDR3 bases: TGCGCCAGCAGCGAGGGACTTCTCAGCAATCAGCCCCAGCATTTT. Its translation: CASSEGLLSNQPQHF.

V and J are TRBV7-3 and TRBJ1-2; TRBD1 agrees at 7 bases. The CDR3 length is 14 residues. Germline assignment: CDR1 SGHTA and CDR2 FQGTGA. V gave up 5 bases and J gave up 2 bases; unmatched junction bases: 5. Written as DNA, the CDR3 is TGTGCCAGCAGCGCTCAGGGGGACAACTATGGCTACACCTTC. Translating gives CASSAQGDNYGYTF.

The CDR3 nucleotides are TGTGCCAGCAGTTTATTTAGCGGGGGGGATACGCAGTATTTT. This translates into CASSLFSGGDTQYF. The rearrangement links TRBV28 to TRBJ2-3, with 10 bases aligning to TRBD2. CDR1 and CDR2 from the germline V gene are MDHEN and SYDVKM. The CDR3 consists of 14 residues. V shed 1 base and J 6 bases; nucleotides not matched to a gene: 1.

The rearrangement joins TRBV9 to TRBJ2-1, with 12 bases identical to TRBD2. The CDR3 spans 16 residues. Trimming took 0 bases from V and 4 from J; bases not matched to a gene: 2. The germline gives CDR1 SGDLS, CDR2 YYNGEE. DNA of the CDR3: TGTGCCAGCAGCGTAGGACTAGCGGGAGTGTACAATGAGCAGTTCTTC. Translated: CASSVGLAGVYNEQFF.

The V gene is TRBV7-2, the J gene TRBJ2-2, with unresolved D. The germline V gene encodes CDR1 SGHTA and CDR2 FQGNSA. Trimming removed 3 bases from V and 3 bases from J, with 14 bases in between. The CDR3 covers 16 residues. The CDR3 spells CASSFSGFQHTGELFF. The CDR3 nucleotides read TGTGCCAGCAGCTTTTCAGGATTTCAACACACCGGGGAGCTGTTTTTT.

V usage is TRBV24-1 and J usage is TRBJ2-5; 8 bases line up with TRBD1. With V trimmed by 2 bases and J by 4 bases, 5 bases remained unmatched. CDR3 length: 15 residues. CDR1 and CDR2 from the germline V gene are KGHDR and SFDVKD. The CDR3 DNA is TGTGCCACCAGTGATTACGGACAGGGCGGAGAGACCCAGTACTTC. It codes for CATSDYGQGGETQYF.

J is TRBJ1-1 and V is TRBV29-1; D gene ambiguous. The V end was cut by 2 bases, the J end by 4 bases, with 8 bases between. CDR3 length: 12 amino acids. Germline CDR1 reads SQVTM; CDR2 reads ANQGSEA. CDR3 region: CSVEFFSTEAFF. CDR3 DNA: TGCAGCGTTGAATTCTTCTCCACTGAAGCTTTCTTT. Based on the CDR3 plus reference TRBV29-1 and TRBJ1-1, the full variable domain is SAVISQKPSRDICQRGTSLTIQCQVDSQVTMMFWYRQQPGQSLTLIATANQGSEATYESGFVIDKFPISRPNLTFSTLTVSNMSPEDSSIYLCSVEFFSTEAFFGQGTRLTVV.

This clone was observed a single time. This chain links TRBV2 with TRBJ2-1; possible D gene TRBD1, 5 bases. V lost 2 bases to trimming and J lost 12 bases, with 17 bases between them. The length of the CDR3 is 14 residues. Germline V CDR1 and CDR2: SNHLY, FYNNEI. Here the CDR3 reads CASSELRQQKGQFF. The CDR3, as DNA: TGTGCCAGCAGTGAATTACGACAGCAAAAAGGGCAGTTCTTC.

CDR3 sequence (DNA): TGTGCCAGCAGCGCACAGCCGGGACAGGGGAACACTGAAGCTTTCTTT. This codes for CASSAQPGQGNTEAFF. The chain has TRBV5-8 and TRBJ1-1; 9 bases agree with TRBD1. The CDR3 has 16 residues. Germline-derived CDR1 and CDR2 are SGHTS and YDEGEE. V dropped 4 bases and J dropped 1; count of bases not matched to a gene: 8. The complete variable domain, with remaining parts taken from reference TRBV5-8 and TRBJ1-1, reads EAGVTQSPTHLIKTRGQQATLRCSPISGHTSVYWYQQALGLGLQFLLWYDEGEERNRGNFPPRFSGRQFPNYSSELNVNALELEDSALYLCASSAQPGQGNTEAFFGQGTRLTVV.

This chain joins TRBV29-1 and TRBJ1-1, with 7 nucleotides matching TRBD1. V was pared by 6 bases and J by 4 bases, with 8 bases of the junction left unmatched. In germline, CDR1 is SQVTM, CDR2 ANQGSEA. The CDR3 covers 13 residues. The CDR3: CSVRGDWGTEAFF. The DNA for the CDR3 is TGCAGCGTCAGGGGGGACTGGGGCACTGAAGCTTTCTTT.

In this sample, this clone turned up once. The chain combines TRBV29-1 with TRBJ1-1; TRBD1 agrees at 7 bases. With 7 bases clipped from V and 0 bases from J, the junction kept 8 bases outside the gene matches. This CDR3 has 14 residues. CDR1 is SQVTM, CDR2 ANQGSEA, per germline. As DNA, the CDR3 is TGCAGCGCTGGGGACAGAGTATTGAACACTGAAGCTTTCTTT. Translating gives CSAGDRVLNTEAFF. Full variable domain (outside the CDR3, taken from reference TRBV29-1 and TRBJ1-1): SAVISQKPSRDICQRGTSLTIQCQVDSQVTMMFWYRQQPGQSLTLIATANQGSEATYESGFVIDKFPISRPNLTFSTLTVSNMSPEDSSIYLCSAGDRVLNTEAFFGQGTRLTVV.

This chain links TRBV5-5 with TRBJ1-5; 7 positions match TRBD1. The CDR3 runs to 15 residues. With 2 bases clipped from V and 4 bases from J, the junction kept 6 bases outside the gene matches. Germline CDR1 SGHKS, CDR2 YYEKEE (reference sequence). This CDR3 reads CASSFRGQSNQPQHF. The CDR3 DNA reads TGTGCCAGCAGCTTCAGGGGACAGTCTAATCAGCCCCAGCATTTT.

A few counts support this clone. CDR3 DNA: TGTGCCAGCAGCGGATATGGGGGCGGCCAGCCCCAGCATTTT. Translation: CASSGYGGGQPQHF. The chain employs TRBV9 and TRBJ1-5, with a weak D call TRBD1 (6 bases). Germline CDR1 and CDR2: SGDLS and YYNGEE. The CDR3 is 14 residues long. Trimming left V 3 bases short and J 7 bases short, with 14 bases between.

On this clone itself: The junction and the germline gene differ at one end; a read error may be behind it. The same CDR3 also results from other DNA sequences found in this sample. The chain couples TRBV5-1 to TRBJ2-7; perhaps TRBD2 as D (5 bases). This CDR3 has 13 amino acids. Germline values: CDR1 SGHRS, CDR2 YFSETQ. CDR3 protein: CASSPEPSLRQYF. Here the CDR3 DNA reads TGTGCCAGCAGCCCCGAGCCTAGCTTGAGGCAGTACTTC.

V and J are TRBV24-1 and TRBJ2-5, with a weak D call TRBD1 (6 bases). The germline gives CDR1 KGHDR, CDR2 SFDVKD. The V and J ends lost 4 bases and 3 bases respectively, with 11 bases between them. The CDR3 extends over 14 amino acids. In nucleotides, the CDR3 is TGTGCCACCAGTGAAGCCGGGACAAAAGAGACCCAGTACTTC. Amino acids: CATSEAGTKETQYF.

The chain links TRBV6-1 to TRBJ2-5, with 13 nucleotides matching TRBD2. CDR3 size: 19 residues. V dropped 4 bases and J dropped 5; count of bases not matched to a gene: 16. Per the germline V gene, CDR1 is MNHNS and CDR2 is SASEGT. CDR3 protein: CASSGGVTLAGGPPETQYF. The CDR3 DNA reads as TGTGCCAGCAGTGGAGGGGTTACACTAGCGGGAGGGCCTCCTGAGACCCAGTACTTC.

The J gene is TRBJ2-7, the V gene TRBV7-9, with a tentative D call TRBD1 (7 bases). The CDR3 loop spans 15 amino acids. Germline V gene sequence: CDR1 SEHNR, CDR2 FQNEAQ (reference sequence). Deletions cut 2 bases from V and 6 bases from J, with 17 bases between. CDR3 bases: TGTGCCAGCAGCTTAAGGAGACAGGGAGGTGGCGAGCAGTACTTC. This translates into CASSLRRQGGGEQYF. Based on the CDR3 plus reference TRBV7-9 and TRBJ2-7, the full variable domain is DTGVSQNPRHKITKRGQNVTFRCDPISEHNRLYWYRQTLGQGPEFLTYFQNEAQLEKSRLLSDRFSAERPKGSFSTLEIQRTEQGDSAMYLCASSLRRQGGGEQYFGPGTRLTVT.